This paragraph reports one T cell receptor beta chain. The data derive from a study of blood T cell repertoires in COVID-19. Study overall: Researchers got acute and convalescent COVID-19 samples from the United States, Italy and Spain.

In the original workflow: By means of reference gene primer amplification, nucleated cell counts were estimated. Libraries were prepared by immunoSEQ multiplex PCR; TCRdb keeps only in-frame clonotypes and omits some of them. That table gives V, J and clone size, and the DNA gave D and trimming. Among 55,000 to 70,000 clones, around nine tenths were seen once, and the ten largest hold over 20%. Looked up from germline, CDR1 is KGHSH and CDR2 is LQKENI. V was shortened by 2 bases and J by 3 bases, with 10 bases between the two germline ends. This CDR3 is 14 amino acids long. This receptor was taken from a woman in her forties or fifties with active or convalescent COVID-19. This chain connects TRBV18 to TRBJ1-2; D unclear. Sequenced material: peripheral blood. The CDR3 DNA sequence: TGTGCCAGCTCACCAGCTCTCCGGGACTATGGCTACACCTTC. Translated, it gives CASSPALRDYGYTF.